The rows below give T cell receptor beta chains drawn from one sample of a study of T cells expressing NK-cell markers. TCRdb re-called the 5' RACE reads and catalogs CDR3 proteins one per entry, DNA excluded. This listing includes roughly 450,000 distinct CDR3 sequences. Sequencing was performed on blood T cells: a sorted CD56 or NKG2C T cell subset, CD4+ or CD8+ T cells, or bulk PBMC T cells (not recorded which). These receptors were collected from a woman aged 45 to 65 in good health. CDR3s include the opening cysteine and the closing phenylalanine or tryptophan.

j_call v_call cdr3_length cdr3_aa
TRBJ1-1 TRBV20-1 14 CSANPGDLYTEAFF
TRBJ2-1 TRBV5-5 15 CASSFAGSGYNEQFF
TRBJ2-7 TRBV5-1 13 CASSLLGRDEQYF
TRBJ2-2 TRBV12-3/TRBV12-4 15 CATRLVTEHGGELFF
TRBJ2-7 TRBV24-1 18 CATSLKPGLAGGNSEQYF
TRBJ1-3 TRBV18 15 CASSPMESSGNTIYF
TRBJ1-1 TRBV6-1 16 CASIFSSGQSSGEAFF
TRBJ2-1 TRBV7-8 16 CASSVDRVFARDEQFF
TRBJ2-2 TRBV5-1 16 CASSPMAIGDTGELFF
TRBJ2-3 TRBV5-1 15 CASRPSAVSTDTQYF
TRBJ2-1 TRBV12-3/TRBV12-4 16 CASSLASGLAYNEQFF
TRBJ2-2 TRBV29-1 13 CSVGGPITGELFF
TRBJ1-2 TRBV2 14 CASRNGRGSYGYTF
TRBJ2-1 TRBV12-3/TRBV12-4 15 CASSWADTSYNEQFF
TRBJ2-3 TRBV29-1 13 CSVDSPAVDTQYF
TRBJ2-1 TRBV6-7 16 CASSYPDRSSYNEQFF
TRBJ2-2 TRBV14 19 CASSYWGLAGGKNTGELFF
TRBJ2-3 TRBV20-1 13 CSVVRENPDTQYF
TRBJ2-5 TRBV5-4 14 CATQPRGQMKTQYF
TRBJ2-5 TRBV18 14 CASSPIGGPETQYF
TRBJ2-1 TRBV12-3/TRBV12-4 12 CASSTRHNEQFF
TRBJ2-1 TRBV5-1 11 CASSLATKQFF
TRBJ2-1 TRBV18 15 CASSGAGAEINEQFF
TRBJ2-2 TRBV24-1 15 CATSDLGQGNSELFF